The source of this T cell receptor (beta chain) is a study of cytomegalovirus exposure and HLA in healthy donors. After removal of 4 bases from V and 0 bases from J, the junction contained 5 bases not matched to a gene. The CDR3 totals 16 residues. Germline-derived CDR1 and CDR2 are SGDLS and YYNGEE. Researchers ran the PCR with 60 Vbeta and 13 Jbeta primers. Original processing methods: Roughly 11 million shared chains were among the roughly 78 million unique TCR beta chains that a later analysis counted. Here immunoSEQ multiplex PCR was the method, and the copy in TCRdb shows in-frame clones only, minus some. V, J and clone size are taken as reported in that table, and D and trimming were inferred from the DNA itself. This sample yields some 170,000 clones, of which roughly four fifths are seen a single time; under 2% belongs to the top ten. Overall study findings and caveats: TCR beta V- and J-gene trimming was later associated with a missense DCLRE1C variant. Altogether, 150 or so TCR beta chains were recorded as cytomegalovirus-associated. Later analysis suggested most CMV-associated TCR beta chains were HLA-restricted.

Regarding this clone: Its antigen is not known.

The sequenced material came from PBMCs. The gene calls are TRBV9 and TRBJ2-3; 10 bases fit TRBD2. This TCR derives from a woman younger than 30 in good health and CMV-seronegative. CDR3 coding DNA: TGTGCCAGCAGCCTCGGGACTAGCGACAGCACAGATACGCAGTATTTT. It is translated as CASSLGTSDSTDTQYF.